The TCR beta chain under discussion was sequenced for a study of blood T cell repertoires in COVID-19. The method was immunoSEQ multiplex PCR; TCRdb's version includes in-frame clones alone and lacks a portion of them. The sample includes some 180,000 clones, 85% to 90% seen only once; the top ten take 8.2%. The sequenced sample consisted of peripheral blood. The receptor was derived from a woman in her sixties with acute or convalescent COVID-19.

The CDR3: CASSLSRGREKLFF. The CDR3, as DNA: TGTGCCAGCAGTTTATCCAGGGGGCGCGAAAAACTGTTTTTT. The rearrangement joins TRBV27 to TRBJ1-4; 8 bases line up with TRBD1. In germline, CDR1 is MNHEY, CDR2 SMNVEV (reference sequence). V shed 0 bases, J shed 8 bases, and the junction held 2 bases outside the gene matches. The CDR3 extends over 14 amino acids. The whole variable domain, filled in from reference TRBV27 and TRBJ1-4, reads EAQVTQNPRYLITVTGKKLTVTCSQNMNHEYMSWYRQDPGLGLRQIYYSMNVEVTDKGDVPEGYKVSRKEKRNFPLILESPSPNQTSLYFCASSLSRGREKLFFGSGTQLSVL.